This T cell receptor beta chain was identified during a study of CD8 T cells in Susac syndrome. Findings and caveats of the study: A relatively small number of individuals underwent TCR sequencing and HLA analysis.

Concerning this clonotype: Its target is unknown.

Reverse transcription of 0.5 to 1 ug RNA was performed with random hexamers. The immunoSEQ assay covered 54 Vbeta and 13 Jbeta segments for CDR3. TCRdb independently ran MiXCR on the immunoSEQ multiplex PCR reads; one entry per CDR3 protein. The sample consists of 300,000 or so distinct CDR3 sequences, roughly nine tenths of them appearing once. CD8+ and CD4+ T cells circulating in blood were sequenced for TCR beta. It was negative isolation that provided the CD8+ and CD4+ T cells, whereas TEMRA cells were enriched by FACS. This clonotype was sampled from a human donor with multiple sclerosis. Sequenced input: CD4+ T cells from PBMCs.

This chain's CDR3 is CASSGTRAGTDTQYF. As DNA, the CDR3 is TGCGCCAGCAGTGGGACTAGGGCGGGCACAGATACGCAGTATTTT. V is TRBV10-1 and J is TRBJ2-3, with 7 bases aligning to TRBD2. V lost 4 bases and J lost 1; bases outside the gene matches: 5. The CDR3 is 15 amino acids. Germline-derived CDR1 and CDR2 are WNHNN and SYGVQD (reference sequence).